The following is a T cell receptor (beta chain) sequence with its context. Its antigen is still unknown. The junction shows a germline mismatch at one end, possibly a read error. Production of TCR beta cDNA used around 500 ng total RNA together with a constant-region primer. ARM-PCR was slightly modified, and three nested multiplex PCR rounds with it gave rise to the TCR beta libraries. A single record per CDR3 protein comes from TCRdb applying MiXCR to the multiplex PCR reads. The sample includes around 330,000 distinct CDR3 sequences, 58% of them seen just once. The sample belongs to a study of tumor-infiltrating lymphocytes in primary liver carcinoma. At the level of the study: In every tissue type, samples returned a similar yield of roughly 3.5 to 8 million productive TCRbeta reads.

It was unsorted whole blood that yielded blood RNA, and germline DNA was also extracted. Patients carried chronic HBV infection without prior treatment. General study findings and limits: The difference in top-250-clone fraction between tumors and blood was significant, favoring tumors (p = 0.039). Each sample was bulk and unsorted; consequently, CD4+ and CD8+ repertoires were not compared.

This receptor was identified in a woman in her 30s with primary liver carcinoma and hepatitis B virus infection. The sequencing input was peripheral blood.

The DNA of the CDR3 is TGTGTCAGCAGTTACTTCGGGAGTAGCTCCTACGATGAGCAGTTCTTC. Amino acid sequence: CVSSYFGSSSYDEQFF. The genes are TRBV6-2 or TRBV6-3 and TRBJ2-1, with D tentatively TRBD2 (6 bases). Germline loops: CDR1 MNHEY, CDR2 SVGEGT. This CDR3 comprises 16 residues.